The entry below gives a single TCR beta chain sequence along with its context. The specificity of this receptor is unknown. The record has no base qualities; no much larger clone is one base away. These data originate in a study of PD-1 blockade in mismatch repair-deficient tumors (dated by TCRdb to the late 2010s). About the study as a whole: Between late 2013 and September 2016, the trial enrolled 70 to 100 consecutive patients with over 10 mismatch repair-deficient cancer types, every one of whom had been previously treated and was progressing. Tumor-associated T cell clones in the peripheral blood of patients responding to PD-1 blockade were tracked using deep sequencing of TCR CDR3 regions. Paper-wide results and their limitations: Tumor-resident clones, often undetectable in blood before treatment, expanded rapidly after pembrolizumab and then contracted, generally before radiologic responses.

CDR1 and CDR2 are read off the germline V gene as LGHNA and YNFKEQ. Taken from cysteine to phenylalanine, the CDR3 has 15 residues. Left in the record is the CDR3 DNA by itself, 45 bases read in frame from the first base. Trimming removed 0 bases from V and 2 bases from J, leaving 10 bases between the germline ends. Preparation of the library involved the immunoSEQ multiplex PCR assay. The table was pulled from immuneACCESS by TCRdb, which kept in-frame rearrangements only. Such tables lose some clones; where checked, under half of the loss comes from unresolved V genes, and the rest has no known cause. The sample contains 120,000 or so clones, 70% to 90% of them found a single time. Approximately 12% of the sample goes to the ten largest clones. For every enrolled patient, mismatch repair deficiency was confirmed by either polymerase chain reaction or immunohistochemistry. TCR sequencing was performed for a few patients who responded to pembrolizumab therapy. The phase II trial prospectively evaluated PD-1 blockade with pembrolizumab in advanced mismatch repair-deficient cancers, independent of tissue of origin. Peripheral blood T cell samples were serially collected before and at multiple times after PD-1 blockade was started. Blood sampling times were expressed in weeks after the first pembrolizumab dose.

Material: peripheral blood, obtained 44 weeks after starting pembrolizumab. This receptor was taken from an adult with mismatch repair-deficient cancer. This receptor chain uses TRBV4-2 and TRBJ1-2, with no reliable assignment of the D segment. The DNA sequence is TGTGCCAGCAGCCAAGATAACAGCCGAAACTATGGCTACACCTTC. Its product reads: CASSQDNSRNYGYTF.